This TCR beta chain is from a study of response to subunit inactivated influenza vaccine. The study's findings and limits: Authors proposed each seasonal influenza vaccination draws in few new T cells.

TCRdb used MiXCR to reprocess the RT-PCR reads, holding one entry per CDR3 protein. Here the sample spans more than 200,000 distinct CDR3 sequences, 12% being singletons. V gave up 0 bases and J gave up 11 bases, with 13 bases separating them. The CDR3 spans 12 residues. In germline, CDR1 is DFQATT, CDR2 SNEGSKA (reference sequence). This clonotype came up many times. Its target is unknown. This clonotype was sampled from a man aged 50 to 59 who received an inactivated influenza vaccine. The sequencing here drew on non-naive T cells sorted from PBMCs, taken roughly 2 weeks before vaccination. V usage is TRBV20-1 and J usage is TRBJ2-5, with a possible D match to TRBD1 (5 bases). In DNA form, the CDR3 reads TGCAGTGCTAGAGATCGTCGACAGCATCAGTACTTC. It encodes CSARDRRQHQYF.